These 18 T cell receptor beta chains originate from one sample sequenced in a study of regulatory T cells in long-lasting Graves disease. Time point specified: newly diagnosed GD, antithyroid drugs for less than 3 months. PBMCs were the source of the RNA used for TCR sequencing. Investigators prepared the TCR beta libraries by applying iRepertoire HTBI primers and Arm-PCR of CDR3 regions. TCRdb re-analysed the multiplex PCR reads in MiXCR, keeping a single row per CDR3 protein. Of approximately 540,000 distinct CDR3 sequences detected, approximately 12% appear once; the ten largest clones hold about 8.9%. This sample was also put to use in a study of T cells in Graves' hyperthyroidism and ophthalmopathy.

The specimen comprised peripheral blood mononuclear cells (PBMCs), sampled at new diagnosis, from a patient treated with antithyroid drugs. These receptors were taken from a woman in her twenties or thirties with Graves disease.

This clonotype showed up just a few times. The chain carries TRBV14 and TRBJ1-1; D unclear. Between the trimmed V and J ends, which lost 2 bases and 8 bases, there was a span of 30 bases. The germline V gene has CDR1 SGHDN and CDR2 FVKESK. CDR3 length: 19 residues. CDR3 coding DNA: TGTGCCAGCAGCCAATCGGTGTTCCGCCTGGGAAGCCTGAATATGGAAGCTTTCTTT. Its protein is CASSQSVFRLGSLNMEAFF.

There are many counts of this clonotype. The chain employs TRBV10-3 and TRBJ2-1; TRBD1 might be the D (6 bases). The V gene's germline CDR1 is ENHRY and CDR2 SYGVKD. The V and J ends lost 4 bases and 9 bases respectively, with 25 bases between them. The CDR3 loop spans 17 amino acids. The CDR3: CAISGVGQTENLGEQFF. CDR3 nucleotide sequence: TGTGCCATCAGTGGAGTTGGACAGACAGAGAATCTAGGTGAGCAGTTCTTC.

This clonotype was found many times. The chain joins TRBV3-1 to TRBJ2-2, with D uncertain. The CDR3 runs to 11 residues. V was trimmed by 4 bases and J by 8 bases, leaving 5 bases between them. Germline CDR1 and CDR2: LGHDT and YNNKEL (reference sequence). The CDR3 DNA reads TGTGCCAGCAGCCTTTGGGGGGAGCTGTTTTTT. As protein: CASSLWGELFF. The variable domain in full, completed from reference TRBV3-1 and TRBJ2-2, reads DTAVSQTPKYLVTQMGNDKSIKCEQNLGHDTMYWYKQDSKKFLKIMFSYNNKELIINETVPNRFSPKSPDKAHLNLHINSLELGDSAVYFCASSLWGELFFGEGSRLTVL.

This clonotype was seen ten or more times. The genes are TRBV4-3 and TRBJ1-2; possibly TRBD1 for D (5 bases). V lost 1 base to trimming and J lost 12 bases, with 15 bases between them. CDR1 is LGHNA, CDR2 YSLEER, per germline. The CDR3 is 13 residues long. CDR3 in amino acids: CASSQVIGHGNTF. Written as DNA, the CDR3 is TGCGCCAGCAGCCAAGTAATAGGACATGGTAACACCTTC.

This clonotype was found many times. The rearrangement uses TRBV20-1 and TRBJ1-1; no reliable D call. The CDR3 length is 11 residues. Germline V gene lookup returns CDR1 DFQATT and CDR2 SNEGSKA (reference sequence). Trimming took off 1 base at V and 11 bases at J, with 11 bases between the two ends. CDR3 loop: CSARGAGRAFF. The CDR3 DNA reads TGCAGTGCTAGAGGGGCCGGGAGGGCTTTCTTT.

The table lists this clonotype with many counts. The CDR3 reads CASSDWDRGAGPEAFF. DNA of the CDR3: TGTGCCAGCAGTGACTGGGACAGGGGCGCTGGTCCTGAAGCTTTCTTT. The J gene is TRBJ1-1, the V gene TRBV28; 10 nucleotides match TRBD1. The CDR3 extends over 16 amino acids. The junction had 12 bases not matched to a gene; V was cut back by 5 bases and J by 6 bases. Germline CDR1 MDHEN, CDR2 SYDVKM.

This clonotype has more than one count but fewer than ten. A junction boundary mismatches the germline segment, possibly from a read error. The CDR3 here is CASSLGVAGGTSDTQYF. For the CDR3, the DNA is TGTGCTAGCAGCTTAGGAGTTGCGGGAGGGACCTCAGATACGCAGTATTTT. The chain recombines TRBV7-7 with TRBJ2-3; 9 bases are shared with TRBD2. The germline gives CDR1 SSHAT, CDR2 FNYEAQ (reference sequence). CDR3 size: 17 residues.

This chain connects TRBV5-4 to TRBJ2-5; 8 bases are shared with TRBD2. The CDR3 is made up of 14 amino acids. Germline V gene lookup returns CDR1 SGHNT and CDR2 YYREEE (reference sequence). V was clipped by 3 bases and J by 4 bases; unmatched bases: 5. The CDR3 region has the DNA TGTGCCAGCAGCTCTCCCGGGAGGGCAGAGACCCAGTACTTC. Translation: CASSSPGRAETQYF.

This clonotype was found many times. The chain recombines TRBV18 with TRBJ1-1; D may be TRBD1 (5 bases). Trimming shortened V by 6 bases and J by 9 bases, and 17 bases separated the two germline ends. Germline lookup yields CDR1 KGHSH and CDR2 LQKENI. The length of the CDR3 is 13 residues. CDR3 DNA sequence: TGTGCCAGCTCCGCGAGGGACGGGCGCCAAGCTTTCTTT. Amino acids: CASSARDGRQAFF.

This clonotype was recorded many times. The CDR3 loop reads CASSFTGGGTEAFF. CDR3 bases: TGTGCCAGCAGTTTCACAGGGGGCGGAACTGAAGCTTTCTTT. V gene TRBV27 combines with J gene TRBJ1-1, with 9 positions matching TRBD1. The V gene end was trimmed by 3 bases and the J gene end by 5 bases; junction bases not matched to a gene: 4. This CDR3 spans 14 amino acids. Per germline, CDR1 MNHEY and CDR2 SMNVEV (reference sequence).

About this clonotype itself: An end of the junction does not agree with germline; a read error may underlie this. This chain joins TRBV7-9 and TRBJ2-4; no clear D gene. The CDR3 loop spans 13 amino acids. CDR1 and CDR2 from the germline V gene are SEHNR and FQNEAQ (reference sequence). The DNA of the CDR3 is TGTGCCAGCAGCTCGGACGAACGCAGGATTCCGTACTTC. Protein sequence: CASSSDERRIPYF.

Comment on this clonotype: A much larger clone differs from this one at a single base, so this may be a read error. This chain joins TRBV13 and TRBJ1-2; D is unresolved. The CDR3 loop spans 15 amino acids. CDR1 is PRHDT, CDR2 FYEKMQ, per germline (reference sequence). V gave up 5 bases and J gave up 5 bases, with 18 bases separating them. CDR3 sequence reads: CASSPRSVGRYGYTF. As DNA, the CDR3 is TGTGCCAGCAGCCCCAGGTCGGTGGGTCGGTATGGCTACACCTTC.

The chain has TRBV7-2 and TRBJ1-2; TRBD1 aligns across 10 bases. J lost 8 bases, V lost 7 bases, and 10 bases had no gene match. The germline CDR1 and CDR2 sequences are SGHTA and FQGNSA. The CDR3 has 14 residues. The CDR3 spells CASTPRWTGGGYTF. For the CDR3, the DNA is TGTGCCAGCACTCCTAGGTGGACAGGGGGAGGCTACACCTTC.

This clonotype was observed many times. This chain links TRBV12-3 or TRBV12-4 with TRBJ2-2; possibly TRBD1 for D (6 bases). Deletions cut 5 bases from V and 6 bases from J, with 16 bases between. The CDR3 loop spans 15 amino acids. CDR3 amino acids: CASSPPTGTAGELFF. CDR3 sequence (DNA): TGTGCCAGCAGTCCACCCACAGGGACGGCCGGGGAGCTGTTTTTT.

This chain joins TRBV3-1 and TRBJ2-5, with 7 bases that match TRBD1. V shed 1 base, J shed 5 bases, and the junction held 7 bases outside the gene matches. There are 15 residues in the CDR3. Germline V gene lookup returns CDR1 LGHDT and CDR2 YNNKEL (reference sequence). The CDR3 region is CASSQVTGLAETQYF. CDR3 in DNA: TGTGCCAGCAGCCAAGTGACAGGGCTGGCGGAGACCCAGTACTTC.

The chain recombines TRBV19 with TRBJ1-1, with D tentatively TRBD1 (6 bases). Trimming pared 9 bases from V and 0 bases from J, leaving 11 bases between. Germline V lookup: CDR1 LNHDA, CDR2 SQIVND (reference sequence). The CDR3 runs to 13 residues. The CDR3 DNA reads TGTGCCAGCGTACAGGGCGTGAACACTGAAGCTTTCTTT. Translated: CASVQGVNTEAFF.

The chain joins TRBV20-1 to TRBJ2-5; 9 bases line up with TRBD2. CDR3 length equals 13 residues. The V gene end was trimmed by 6 bases and the J gene end by 5 bases; junction bases not matched to a gene: 7. Germline CDR1 and CDR2: DFQATT and SNEGSKA (reference sequence). Here the CDR3 reads CSAHSGSGETQYF. The DNA of the CDR3 is TGCAGTGCCCATAGCGGGAGCGGTGAGACCCAGTACTTC.

This clonotype was detected many times. The chain recombines TRBV20-1 with TRBJ1-4, with a weak D call TRBD1 (5 bases). Trimming removed 3 bases at V and 7 bases at J, with 12 bases between. Germline V gives CDR1 DFQATT, CDR2 SNEGSKA (reference sequence). CDR3 length equals 13 residues. For the CDR3, the DNA is TGCAGTGCTAGGGGAGGGGCCATTGAAAAACTGTTTTTT. Protein sequence: CSARGGAIEKLFF.